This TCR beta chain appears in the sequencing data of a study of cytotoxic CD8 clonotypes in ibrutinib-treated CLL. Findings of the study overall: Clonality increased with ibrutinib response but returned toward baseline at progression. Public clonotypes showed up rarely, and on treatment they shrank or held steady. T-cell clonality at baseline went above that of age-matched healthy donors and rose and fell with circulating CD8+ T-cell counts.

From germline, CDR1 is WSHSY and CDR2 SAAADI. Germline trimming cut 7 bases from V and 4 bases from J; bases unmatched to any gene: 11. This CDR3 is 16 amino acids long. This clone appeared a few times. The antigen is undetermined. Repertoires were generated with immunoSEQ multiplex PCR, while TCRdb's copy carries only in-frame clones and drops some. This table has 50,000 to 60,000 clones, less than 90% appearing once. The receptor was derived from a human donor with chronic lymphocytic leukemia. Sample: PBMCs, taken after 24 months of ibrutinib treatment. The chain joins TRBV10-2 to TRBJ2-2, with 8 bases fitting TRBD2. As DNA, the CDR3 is TGCGCCAGCATCACAACCGGGACTAGAGGCACCGGGGAGCTGTTTTTT. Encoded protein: CASITTGTRGTGELFF.